A single sample is the source of the 13 T cell receptor beta chains below, sequenced in a study of blood T cell repertoires in COVID-19. This table comes from immunoSEQ multiplex PCR, and its TCRdb copy is limited to in-frame clones, with some not included. Among about 51,000 clones, about 86% were seen once, and the ten largest hold less than 4.5%. Specimen: peripheral blood. The receptors originated from a man of 80 years or more with active COVID-19.

This chain uses TRBV11-3 with TRBJ2-5; a weak D match, TRBD2 (9 bases). The CDR3 loop spans 18 amino acids. CDR1 is SGHNT and CDR2 is YENEEA in the germline V gene. The ends were cut back, 6 bases at V and 1 base at J, with 24 bases in the middle. CDR3 amino acids: CASSPGTGQTSGQETQYF. The CDR3 region has the DNA TGTGCCAGCAGTCCCGGGACAGGACAGACTAGCGGCCAAGAGACCCAGTACTTC.

The chain employs TRBV2 and TRBJ2-5, with D possibly matching TRBD2 (6 bases). V shed 7 bases and J shed 5 bases, with 14 bases lying between them. The germline V gene encodes CDR1 SNHLY and CDR2 FYNNEI. This CDR3 spans 13 amino acids. The CDR3 is CASNRGGRETQYF. The CDR3 DNA reads as TGTGCCAGCAATAGGGGAGGCCGGGAGACCCAGTACTTC.

This sequence joins TRBV6-5 and TRBJ1-1; 8 bases line up with TRBD1. V trimming: 9 bases; J trimming: 7 bases; junction bases outside the gene matches: 13. Germline V gene data show CDR1 as MNHEY and CDR2 as SVGAGI. This CDR3 comprises 14 residues. The CDR3 spells CASSDRGYTDEAFF. CDR3 DNA sequence: TGTGCCAGTTCCGACAGGGGTTACACCGATGAAGCTTTCTTT.

This chain uses TRBV4-3 with TRBJ2-7; weak D call: TRBD2 (6 bases). From germline, CDR1 is LGHNA and CDR2 YSLEER. CDR3 length: 18 amino acids. The V and J ends lost 3 bases and 0 bases respectively, with 21 bases between them. The DNA for the CDR3 is TGCGCCAGCAGCCACGAACGCTTGAAGCGGGTAAACTCCTACGAGCAGTACTTC. It translates to CASSHERLKRVNSYEQYF.

The chain recombines TRBV9 with TRBJ2-7; D remains ambiguous. With 0 bases removed from V and 0 bases from J, the gap between germline ends came to 13 bases. This CDR3 contains 16 residues. Looked up from germline, CDR1 is SGDLS and CDR2 is YYNGEE. This chain's CDR3 is CASSVDGYPSSYEQYF. The CDR3 bases are TGTGCCAGCAGCGTAGACGGGTACCCGAGCTCCTACGAGCAGTACTTC.

Notes on this clone: Other nucleotide sequences in the sample specify the same CDR3. This chain links TRBV3-1 (or the pseudogene TRBV3-2) with TRBJ2-7; 9 bases align to TRBD2. CDR3 length: 15 residues. J gave up 2 bases and V 4 bases, and 6 bases lay outside the gene matches. Germline V gene sequence: CDR1 LGHDT, CDR2 YNNKEL (reference sequence). As DNA, the CDR3 is TGTGCCAGCAGCCCAAACCTAGCGGGAACCTACGAGCAGTACTTC. This encodes CASSPNLAGTYEQYF.

CDR3 nucleotides: TGTGCCAGTAGTCAAACCCGGGCGGGCCCACCCTACGAGCAGTACTTC. Translated: CASSQTRAGPPYEQYF. The chain has TRBV19 and TRBJ2-7; a weak D match, TRBD2 (5 bases). The CDR3 is 16 amino acids. V was trimmed by 5 bases and J by 2 bases, leaving 19 bases between them. Germline CDR1 reads LNHDA; CDR2 reads SQIVND (reference sequence). Full variable domain (rest looked up from reference TRBV19 and TRBJ2-7): DGGITQSPKYLFRKEGQNVTLSCEQNLNHDAMYWYRQDPGQGLRLIYYSQIVNDFQKGDIAEGYSVSREKKESFPLTVTSAQKNPTAFYLCASSQTRAGPPYEQYFGPGTRLTVT.

This clone is a singleton in its sample. The chain couples TRBV19 to TRBJ1-5; no definite D call. CDR3 length: 14 amino acids. Germline V gene lookup returns CDR1 LNHDA and CDR2 SQIVND (reference sequence). Trimming shortened V by 3 bases and J by 6 bases, and 12 bases separated the two germline ends. The CDR3 nucleotides read TGTGCCAGTAGTATCGGTGGCTGGAGTCAGCCCCAGCATTTT. It yields the protein CASSIGGWSQPQHF.

V gene TRBV9 combines with J gene TRBJ2-5; 8 bases are shared with TRBD2. This CDR3 region has 15 residues. Looked up from germline, CDR1 is SGDLS and CDR2 is YYNGEE. V was clipped by 4 bases and J by 5 bases; unmatched bases: 10. The CDR3, as DNA: TGTGCCAGCAGCCCTAGGGAAGCGGGAGTTGAGACCCAGTACTTC. It specifies CASSPREAGVETQYF.

The chain uses TRBV6-2 or TRBV6-3 and TRBJ2-1; the D gene is possibly TRBD2 (5 bases). Per the germline V gene, CDR1 is MNHEY and CDR2 is SVGEGT. The CDR3 extends over 19 amino acids. V was shortened by 0 bases and J by 0 bases, with 18 bases between the two germline ends. In nucleotides, the CDR3 is TGTGCCAGCAGTTACTCGAGTGTTCCGGGATCCGACTCCTACAATGAGCAGTTCTTC. Translating it yields CASSYSSVPGSDSYNEQFF.

The genes are TRBV7-9 and TRBJ2-1; D perhaps matches TRBD2 (5 bases). With 5 bases removed from V and 0 bases from J, the gap between germline ends came to 11 bases. The CDR3 is made up of 15 amino acids. Germline V gene lookup returns CDR1 SEHNR and CDR2 FQNEAQ (reference sequence). The CDR3 loop reads CASSPSSGSYNEQFF. The CDR3 DNA is TGTGCCAGCAGCCCTAGCTCGGGCTCCTACAATGAGCAGTTCTTC. Based on the CDR3 plus reference TRBV7-9 and TRBJ2-1, the full variable domain is DTGVSQNPRHKITKRGQNVTFRCDPISEHNRLYWYRQTLGQGPEFLTYFQNEAQLEKSRLLSDRFSAERPKGSFSTLEIQRTEQGDSAMYLCASSPSSGSYNEQFFGPGTRLTVL.

This clone was seen a single time. The chain links TRBV4-3 to TRBJ2-3; D not certain. Trimming cost V 0 bases and J 9 bases, with 10 bases left between them. Germline-derived CDR1 and CDR2 are LGHNA and YSLEER. This CDR3 contains 13 residues. As DNA, the CDR3 is TGCGCCAGCAGCCAAGATCGGGTCCCGACGCAGTATTTT. This translates into CASSQDRVPTQYF.

The chain combines TRBV20-1 with TRBJ2-7; D is unclear. The CDR3 loop spans 11 amino acids. The V gene's germline CDR1 is DFQATT and CDR2 SNEGSKA (reference sequence). The V and J ends lost 3 bases and 3 bases respectively, with 6 bases between them. The CDR3 loop is CSASPRYEQYF. The CDR3 nucleotides are TGCAGTGCTAGTCCCCGCTACGAGCAGTACTTC.